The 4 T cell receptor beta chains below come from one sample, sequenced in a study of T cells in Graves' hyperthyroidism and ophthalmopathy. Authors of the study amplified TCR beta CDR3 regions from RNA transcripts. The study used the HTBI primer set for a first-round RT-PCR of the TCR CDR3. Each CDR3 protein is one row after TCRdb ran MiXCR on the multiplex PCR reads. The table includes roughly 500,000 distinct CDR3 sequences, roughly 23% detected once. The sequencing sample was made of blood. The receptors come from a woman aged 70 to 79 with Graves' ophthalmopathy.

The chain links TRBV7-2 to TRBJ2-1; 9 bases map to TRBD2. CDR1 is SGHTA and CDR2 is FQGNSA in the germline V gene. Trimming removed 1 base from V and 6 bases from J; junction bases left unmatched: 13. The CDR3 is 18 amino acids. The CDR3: CASSLVASGIGASNEQFF. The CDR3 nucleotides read TGTGCCAGCAGCTTAGTAGCTAGCGGGATCGGGGCGTCCAATGAGCAGTTCTTC.

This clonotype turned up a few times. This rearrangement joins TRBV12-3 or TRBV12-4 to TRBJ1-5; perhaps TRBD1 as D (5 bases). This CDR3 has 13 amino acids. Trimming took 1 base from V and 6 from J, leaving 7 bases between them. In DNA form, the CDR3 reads TGTGCCAGCAGTTTAGTGGGGGTTCAGCCCCAGCATTTT. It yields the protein CASSLVGVQPQHF.

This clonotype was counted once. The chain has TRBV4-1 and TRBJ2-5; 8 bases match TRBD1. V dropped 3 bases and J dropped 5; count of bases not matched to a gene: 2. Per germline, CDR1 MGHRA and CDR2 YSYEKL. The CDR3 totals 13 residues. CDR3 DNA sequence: TGCGCCAGCAGCCAGAGGGACAGGGAGACCCAGTACTTC. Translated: CASSQRDRETQYF.

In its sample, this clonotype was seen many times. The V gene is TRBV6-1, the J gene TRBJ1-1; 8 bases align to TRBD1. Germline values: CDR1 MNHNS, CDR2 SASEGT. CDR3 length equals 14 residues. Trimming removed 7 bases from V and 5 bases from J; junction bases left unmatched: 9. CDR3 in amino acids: CASNPQGGGTEAFF. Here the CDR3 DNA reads TGTGCCAGCAACCCACAGGGGGGGGGGACTGAAGCTTTCTTT.